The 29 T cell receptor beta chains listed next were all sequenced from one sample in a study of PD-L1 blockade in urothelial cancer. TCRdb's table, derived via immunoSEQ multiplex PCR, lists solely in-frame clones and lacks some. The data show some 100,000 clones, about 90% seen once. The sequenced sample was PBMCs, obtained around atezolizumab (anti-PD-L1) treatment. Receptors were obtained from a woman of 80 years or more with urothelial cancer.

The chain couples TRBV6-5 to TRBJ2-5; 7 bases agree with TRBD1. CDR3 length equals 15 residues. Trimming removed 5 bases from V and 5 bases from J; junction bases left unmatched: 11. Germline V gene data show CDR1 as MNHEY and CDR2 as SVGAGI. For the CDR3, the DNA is TGTGCCAGCAGTCCATCTTGGACAGGACCGGAGACCCAGTACTTC. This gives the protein CASSPSWTGPETQYF.

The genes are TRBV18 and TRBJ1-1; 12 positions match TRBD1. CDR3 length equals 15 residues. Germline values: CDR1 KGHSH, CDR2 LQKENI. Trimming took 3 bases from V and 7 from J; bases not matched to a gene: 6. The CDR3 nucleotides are TGTGCCAGCTCACCGAGGGACAGGGGGCTCTTTGAAGCTTTCTTT. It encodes CASSPRDRGLFEAFF. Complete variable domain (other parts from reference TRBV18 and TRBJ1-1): NAGVMQNPRHLVRRRGQEARLRCSPMKGHSHVYWYRQLPEEGLKFMVYLQKENIIDESGMPKERFSAEFPKEGPSILRIQQVVRGDSAAYFCASSPRDRGLFEAFFGQGTRLTVV.

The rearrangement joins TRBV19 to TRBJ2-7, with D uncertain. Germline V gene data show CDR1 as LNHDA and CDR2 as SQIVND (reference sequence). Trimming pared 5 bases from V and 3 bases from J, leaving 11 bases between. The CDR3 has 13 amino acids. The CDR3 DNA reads TGTGCCAGTAGTTTAAGACTGGGCTACGAGCAGTACTTC. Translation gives CASSLRLGYEQYF.

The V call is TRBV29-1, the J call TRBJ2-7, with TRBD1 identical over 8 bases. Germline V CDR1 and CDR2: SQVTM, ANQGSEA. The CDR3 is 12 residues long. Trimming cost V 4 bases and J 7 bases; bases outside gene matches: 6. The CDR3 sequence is CSVGQGAREQYF. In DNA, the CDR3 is TGCAGCGTTGGCCAGGGGGCTCGGGAGCAGTACTTC.

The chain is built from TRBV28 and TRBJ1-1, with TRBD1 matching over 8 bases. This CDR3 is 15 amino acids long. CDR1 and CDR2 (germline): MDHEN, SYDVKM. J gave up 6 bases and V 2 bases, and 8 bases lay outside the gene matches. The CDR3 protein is CASSLGGQGKAEAFF. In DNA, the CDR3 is TGTGCCAGCAGTTTAGGCGGACAGGGTAAGGCTGAAGCTTTCTTT.

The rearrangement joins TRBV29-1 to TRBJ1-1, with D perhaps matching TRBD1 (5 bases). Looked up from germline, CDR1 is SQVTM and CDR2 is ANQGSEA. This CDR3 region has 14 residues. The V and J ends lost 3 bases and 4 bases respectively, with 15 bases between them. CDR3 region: CSVDPAGLGTEAFF. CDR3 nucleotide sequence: TGCAGCGTTGATCCGGCAGGGCTAGGCACTGAAGCTTTCTTT.

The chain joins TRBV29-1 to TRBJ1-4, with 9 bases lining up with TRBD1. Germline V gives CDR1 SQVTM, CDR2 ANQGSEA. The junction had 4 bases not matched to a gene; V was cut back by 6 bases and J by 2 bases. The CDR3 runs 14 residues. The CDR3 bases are TGCAGCGTCGCCGACAGGGGGACTAATGAAAAACTGTTTTTT. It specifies CSVADRGTNEKLFF.

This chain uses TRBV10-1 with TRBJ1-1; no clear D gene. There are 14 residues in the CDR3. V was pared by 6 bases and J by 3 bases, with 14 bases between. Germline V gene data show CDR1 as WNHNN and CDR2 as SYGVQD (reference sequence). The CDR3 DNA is TGCGCCAGCAGCGCGGGAGTGGGGTACACTGAAGCTTTCTTT. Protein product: CASSAGVGYTEAFF.

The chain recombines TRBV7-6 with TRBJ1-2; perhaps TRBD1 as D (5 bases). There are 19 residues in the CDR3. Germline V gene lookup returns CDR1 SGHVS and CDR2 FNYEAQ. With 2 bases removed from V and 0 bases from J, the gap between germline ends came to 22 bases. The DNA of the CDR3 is TGTGCCAGCAGCTTATACCCTCCAGGGCCCGTTAAAGCTAACTATGGCTACACCTTC. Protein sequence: CASSLYPPGPVKANYGYTF.

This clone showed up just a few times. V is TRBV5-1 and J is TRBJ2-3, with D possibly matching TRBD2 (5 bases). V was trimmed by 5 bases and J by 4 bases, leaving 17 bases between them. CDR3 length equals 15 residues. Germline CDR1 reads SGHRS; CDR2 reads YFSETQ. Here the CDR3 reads CASSRTGKVPDTQYF. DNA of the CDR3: TGCGCCAGCAGTAGGACGGGAAAAGTCCCAGATACGCAGTATTTT.

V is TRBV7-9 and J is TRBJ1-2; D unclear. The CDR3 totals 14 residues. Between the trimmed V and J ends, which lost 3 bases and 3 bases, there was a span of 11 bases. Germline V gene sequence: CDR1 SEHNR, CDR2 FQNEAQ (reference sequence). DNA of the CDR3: TGTGCCAGCAGCTTTGGGCTCTCTGACTATGGCTACACCTTC. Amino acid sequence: CASSFGLSDYGYTF.

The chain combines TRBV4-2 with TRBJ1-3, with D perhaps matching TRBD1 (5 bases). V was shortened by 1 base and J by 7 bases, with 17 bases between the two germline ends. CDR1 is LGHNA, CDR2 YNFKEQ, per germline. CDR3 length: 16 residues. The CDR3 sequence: CASSQVNIVEGNTIYF. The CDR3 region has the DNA TGTGCCAGCAGCCAAGTAAACATCGTGGAGGGGAACACCATATATTTT.

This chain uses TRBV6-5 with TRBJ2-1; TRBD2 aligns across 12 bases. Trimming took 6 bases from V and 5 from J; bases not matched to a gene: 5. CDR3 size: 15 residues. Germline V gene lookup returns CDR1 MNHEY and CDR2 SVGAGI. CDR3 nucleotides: TGTGCCAGCAGCCGGACTAGCGGGGTCAACAATGAGCAGTTCTTC. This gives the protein CASSRTSGVNNEQFF.

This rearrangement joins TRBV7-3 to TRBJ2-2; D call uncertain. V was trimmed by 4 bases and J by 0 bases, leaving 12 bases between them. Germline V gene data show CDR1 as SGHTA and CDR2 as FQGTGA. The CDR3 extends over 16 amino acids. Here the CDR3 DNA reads TGTGCCAGCAGCTCCCGAGGAGTTGCGAACACCGGGGAGCTGTTTTTT. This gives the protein CASSSRGVANTGELFF.

The CDR3 here is CASRVGIYEQYF. CDR3 coding DNA: TGTGCCAGCAGGGTCGGGATCTACGAGCAGTACTTC. The chain joins TRBV2 to TRBJ2-7; tentative D call: TRBD2 (5 bases). This CDR3 is built from 12 residues. Trimming stripped 6 bases from V and 3 bases from J, with 9 bases between. Germline CDR1 is SNHLY and CDR2 is FYNNEI.

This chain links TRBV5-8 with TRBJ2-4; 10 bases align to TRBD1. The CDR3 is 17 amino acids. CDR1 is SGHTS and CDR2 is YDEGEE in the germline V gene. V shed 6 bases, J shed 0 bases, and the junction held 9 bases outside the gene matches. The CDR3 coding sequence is TGTGCCAGCACCCCCGGGGGGACAGGGGTAGCCAAAAACATTCAGTACTTC. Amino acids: CASTPGGTGVAKNIQYF.

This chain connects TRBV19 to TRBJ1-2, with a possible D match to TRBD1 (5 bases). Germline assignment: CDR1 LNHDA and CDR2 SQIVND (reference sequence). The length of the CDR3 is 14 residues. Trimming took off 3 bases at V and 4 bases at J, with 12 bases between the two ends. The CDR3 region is CASSMRQGPYGYTF. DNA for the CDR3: TGTGCCAGTAGTATGCGGCAGGGTCCCTATGGCTACACCTTC. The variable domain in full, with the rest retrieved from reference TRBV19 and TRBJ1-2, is DGGITQSPKYLFRKEGQNVTLSCEQNLNHDAMYWYRQDPGQGLRLIYYSQIVNDFQKGDIAEGYSVSREKKESFPLTVTSAQKNPTAFYLCASSMRQGPYGYTFGSGTRLTVV.

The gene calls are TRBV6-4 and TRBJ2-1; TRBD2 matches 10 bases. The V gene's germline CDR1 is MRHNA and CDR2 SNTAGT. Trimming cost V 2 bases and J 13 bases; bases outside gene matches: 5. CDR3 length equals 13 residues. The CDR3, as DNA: TGTGCCAGCAGTGACGTGGCTAGCGGGAGCCAGTTCTTC. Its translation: CASSDVASGSQFF.

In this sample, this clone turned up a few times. Written as DNA, the CDR3 is TGTGCCAGCAGTGAAGGGAGGGGTGGCAATCAGCCCCAGCATTTT. As protein: CASSEGRGGNQPQHF. This rearrangement joins TRBV2 to TRBJ1-5; tentatively, D is TRBD1 (5 bases). The CDR3 runs to 15 residues. Trimming removed 1 base from V and 2 bases from J, with 9 bases in between. Germline values: CDR1 SNHLY, CDR2 FYNNEI.

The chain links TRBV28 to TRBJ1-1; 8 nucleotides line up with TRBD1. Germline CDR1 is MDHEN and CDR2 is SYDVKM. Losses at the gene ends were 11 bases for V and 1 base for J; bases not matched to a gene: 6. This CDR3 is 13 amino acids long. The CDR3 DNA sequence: TGTGCCTCACAGGGGGACCCGAACACTGAAGCTTTCTTT. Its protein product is CASQGDPNTEAFF.

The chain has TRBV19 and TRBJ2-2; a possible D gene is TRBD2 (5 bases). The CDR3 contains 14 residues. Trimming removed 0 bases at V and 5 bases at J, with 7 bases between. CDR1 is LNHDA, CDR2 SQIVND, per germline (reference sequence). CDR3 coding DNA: TGTGCCAGTAGTATAGAGGGGAGAACCGGGGAGCTGTTTTTT. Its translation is CASSIEGRTGELFF.

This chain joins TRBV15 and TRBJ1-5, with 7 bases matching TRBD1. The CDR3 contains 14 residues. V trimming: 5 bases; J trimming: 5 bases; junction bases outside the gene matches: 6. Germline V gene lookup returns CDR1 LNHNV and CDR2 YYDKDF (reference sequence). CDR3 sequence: CATSPDRADQPQHF. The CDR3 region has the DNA TGTGCCACCAGCCCAGACAGGGCTGATCAGCCCCAGCATTTT.

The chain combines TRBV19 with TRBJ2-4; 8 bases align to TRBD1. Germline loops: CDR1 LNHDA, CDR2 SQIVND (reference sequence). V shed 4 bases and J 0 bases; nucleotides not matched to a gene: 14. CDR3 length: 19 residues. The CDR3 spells CASSTPTGASTLAKNIQYF. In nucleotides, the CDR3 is TGTGCCAGTAGTACACCGACAGGGGCCTCAACGCTAGCCAAAAACATTCAGTACTTC.

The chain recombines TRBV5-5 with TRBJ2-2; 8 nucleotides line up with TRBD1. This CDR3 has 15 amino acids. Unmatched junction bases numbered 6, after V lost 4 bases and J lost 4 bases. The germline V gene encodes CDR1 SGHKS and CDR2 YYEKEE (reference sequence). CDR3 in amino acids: CASSLQGASTGELFF. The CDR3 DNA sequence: TGTGCCAGCAGCCTCCAGGGGGCGAGCACCGGGGAGCTGTTTTTT.

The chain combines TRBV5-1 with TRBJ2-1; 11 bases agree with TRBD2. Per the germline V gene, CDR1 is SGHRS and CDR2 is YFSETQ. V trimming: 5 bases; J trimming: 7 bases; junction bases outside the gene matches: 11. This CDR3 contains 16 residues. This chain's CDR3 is CASRTTLAGVGNEQFF. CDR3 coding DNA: TGCGCCAGCAGAACCACACTAGCGGGAGTGGGGAATGAGCAGTTCTTC.

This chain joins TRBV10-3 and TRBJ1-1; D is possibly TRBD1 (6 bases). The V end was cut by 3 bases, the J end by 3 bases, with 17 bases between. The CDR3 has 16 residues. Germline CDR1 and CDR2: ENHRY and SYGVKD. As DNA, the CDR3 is TGTGCCATCAGTGAACGTGGGGGCGCCGGTGACACTGAAGCTTTCTTT. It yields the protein CAISERGGAGDTEAFF.

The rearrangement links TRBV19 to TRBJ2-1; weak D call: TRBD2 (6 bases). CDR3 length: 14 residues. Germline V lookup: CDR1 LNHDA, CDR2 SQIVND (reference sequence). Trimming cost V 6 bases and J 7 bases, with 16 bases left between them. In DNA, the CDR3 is TGTGCCAGTAGGGCCATGGCAGGGAGGAATGAGCAGTTCTTC. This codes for CASRAMAGRNEQFF.

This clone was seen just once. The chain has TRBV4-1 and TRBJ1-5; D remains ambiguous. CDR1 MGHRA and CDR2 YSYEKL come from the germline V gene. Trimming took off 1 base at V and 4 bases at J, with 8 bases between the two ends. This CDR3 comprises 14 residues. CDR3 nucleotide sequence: TGCGCCAGCAGCCAAGTTCTCCTAAATCAGCCCCAGCATTTT. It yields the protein CASSQVLLNQPQHF.

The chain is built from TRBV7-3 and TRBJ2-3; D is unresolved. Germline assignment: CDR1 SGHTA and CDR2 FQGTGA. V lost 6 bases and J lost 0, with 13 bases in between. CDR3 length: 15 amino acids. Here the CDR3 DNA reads TGTGCCAGCAGTTCCCTTGTTACTAGCACAGATACGCAGTATTTT. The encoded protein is CASSSLVTSTDTQYF.